The source of this T cell receptor (beta chain) is a study of blood T cell repertoires in COVID-19. Study in general: The United States, Italy and Spain were the sources of the acute and convalescent COVID-19 samples.

Some clones are missing from TCRdb's copy, which holds only in-frame ones; the method was immunoSEQ multiplex PCR. The table has 150,000 to 200,000 clones, approximately 82% seen once. Trimming left V 4 bases short and J 5 bases short, with 15 bases between. The CDR3 totals 14 residues. Germline values: CDR1 SGHRS, CDR2 YFSETQ. The chain has TRBV5-1 and TRBJ2-5; D may be TRBD2 (6 bases). Sequencing input: PBMCs or T cells enriched from blood (not recorded which). The receptor was isolated from a woman in her forties or fifties who had recovered from COVID-19. The CDR3 bases are TGCGCCAGCAGCGGCGGGAACACCGCCGAGACCCAGTACTTC. Translated: CASSGGNTAETQYF.